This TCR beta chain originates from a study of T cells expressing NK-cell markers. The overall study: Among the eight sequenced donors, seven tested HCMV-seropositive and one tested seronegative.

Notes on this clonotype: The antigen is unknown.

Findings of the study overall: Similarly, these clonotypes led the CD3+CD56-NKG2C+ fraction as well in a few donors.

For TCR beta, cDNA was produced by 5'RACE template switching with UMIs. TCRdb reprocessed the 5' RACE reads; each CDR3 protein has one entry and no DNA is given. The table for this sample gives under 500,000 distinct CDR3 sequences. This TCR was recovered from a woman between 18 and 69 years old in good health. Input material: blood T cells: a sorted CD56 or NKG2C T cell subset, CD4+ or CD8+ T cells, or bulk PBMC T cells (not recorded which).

CDR3 residues: CSVEGQEDEQYF. The chain recombines TRBV29-1 with TRBJ2-7; no DNA is available, so the TRBD1 call from TCRdb remains unchecked. The germline V gene has CDR1 SQVTM and CDR2 ANQGSEA. This CDR3 is 12 amino acids long.